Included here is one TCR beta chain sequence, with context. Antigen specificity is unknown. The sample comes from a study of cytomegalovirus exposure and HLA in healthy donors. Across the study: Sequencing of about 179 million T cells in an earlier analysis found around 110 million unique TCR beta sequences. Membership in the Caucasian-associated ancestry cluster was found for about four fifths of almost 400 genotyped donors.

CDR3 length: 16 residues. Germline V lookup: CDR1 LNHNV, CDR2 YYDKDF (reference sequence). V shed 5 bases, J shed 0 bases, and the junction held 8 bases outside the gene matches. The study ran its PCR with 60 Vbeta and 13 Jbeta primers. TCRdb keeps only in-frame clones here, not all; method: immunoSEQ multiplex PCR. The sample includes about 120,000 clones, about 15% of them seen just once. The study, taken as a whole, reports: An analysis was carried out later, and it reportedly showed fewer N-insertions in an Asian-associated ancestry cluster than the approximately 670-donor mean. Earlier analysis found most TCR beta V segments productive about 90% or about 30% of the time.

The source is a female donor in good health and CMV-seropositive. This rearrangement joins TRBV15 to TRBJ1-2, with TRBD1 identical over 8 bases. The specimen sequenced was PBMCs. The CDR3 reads CATSDTGTGANYGYTF. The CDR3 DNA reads TGTGCCACCAGCGACACCGGGACAGGAGCTAACTATGGCTACACCTTC.